This T cell receptor beta chain was sequenced during a study of blood T cell repertoires in COVID-19. Clones were sequenced by immunoSEQ multiplex PCR, and TCRdb holds only the in-frame ones, with some missing. The repertoire holds roughly 91,000 clones, more than 65% seen once, with about 10% in the top ten. V was pared by 6 bases and J by 5 bases, with 1 base of the junction left unmatched. There are 12 residues in the CDR3. Per the germline V gene, CDR1 is WNHNN and CDR2 is SYGVQD (reference sequence). This sequence was found in a man between 65 and 85 years old with acute or convalescent COVID-19. Sequenced input: peripheral blood. The genes are TRBV10-1 and TRBJ2-7; 10 bases are shared with TRBD1. This CDR3 reads CASRTGGDEQYV. The CDR3 DNA sequence: TGCGCCAGCAGGACAGGGGGCGACGAGCAGTACGTC.